The source of this T cell receptor beta chain is a study of CD8+CD57+ T cells in acquired aplastic anemia. On the study more broadly: DNA per sorted CD4+ or CD8+ sample ranged roughly 0.18 to 30 ug, averaging approximately 3.1 ug.

Whole-study results and caveats: It was found that nearly 30 CD8+ CDR3 sequences were shared between patients and controls.

The TCR beta profiling, which covered VDJ combination and CDR3 sequence, was carried out using genomic DNA as the template. TCRdb re-called the reads with MiXCR, one entry per CDR3 protein. This table has just over 200,000 distinct CDR3 sequences, 65% appearing once. The CDR3 is made up of 13 amino acids. Germline V gene lookup returns CDR1 SNHLY and CDR2 FYNNEI. The germline V and J ends were trimmed by 7 bases and 8 bases, with 17 bases remaining between them. Note on this clonotype: The target antigen is unknown.

Sequencing involved patients with CD8+CD57+ cell expansion previously shown by flow cytometry. The sequence was obtained from a human donor with aplastic anemia. This chain links TRBV2 with TRBJ1-2; D is unresolved. Sequencing was done on a sample of sorted CD4+, CD8+, or CD8+CD57+ T cells (not recorded which) from PBMCs. The CDR3 sequence is CASMRTDLGGYTF. CDR3 in DNA: TGTGCCAGCATGAGGACGGACCTCGGGGGCTACACCTTC.